This T cell receptor beta chain was sequenced during a study of blood T cell repertoires in COVID-19. Sequencing was performed with immunoSEQ multiplex PCR; in TCRdb, only in-frame clones are kept and a portion is missing. Among 320,000 or so clones listed, roughly 85% were seen once. Germline CDR1 and CDR2: SGHKS and YYEKEE (reference sequence). The CDR3 is 14 residues long. V was trimmed by 4 bases and J by 4 bases, leaving 15 bases between them. This TCR was sampled from a woman aged 25 to 39 who had been exposed to COVID-19. The gene calls are TRBV5-5 and TRBJ2-7; no clear D gene. What was sequenced was PBMCs or T cells enriched from blood (not recorded which). CDR3 protein: CASSRSRRGYEQYF. Written as DNA, the CDR3 is TGTGCCAGCAGCCGTTCGCGCCGAGGTTACGAGCAGTACTTC.